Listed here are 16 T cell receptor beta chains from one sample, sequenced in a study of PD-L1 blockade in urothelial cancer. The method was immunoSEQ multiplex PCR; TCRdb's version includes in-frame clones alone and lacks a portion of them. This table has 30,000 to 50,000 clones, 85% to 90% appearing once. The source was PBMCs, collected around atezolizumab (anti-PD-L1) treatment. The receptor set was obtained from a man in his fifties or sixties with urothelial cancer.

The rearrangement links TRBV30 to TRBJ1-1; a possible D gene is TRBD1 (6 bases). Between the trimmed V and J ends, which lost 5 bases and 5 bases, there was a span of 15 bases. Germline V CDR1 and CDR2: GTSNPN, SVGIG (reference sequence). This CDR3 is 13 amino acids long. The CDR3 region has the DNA TGTGCCTGGGCGGGGGGGAGGGGGACTGAAGCTTTCTTT. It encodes CAWAGGRGTEAFF.

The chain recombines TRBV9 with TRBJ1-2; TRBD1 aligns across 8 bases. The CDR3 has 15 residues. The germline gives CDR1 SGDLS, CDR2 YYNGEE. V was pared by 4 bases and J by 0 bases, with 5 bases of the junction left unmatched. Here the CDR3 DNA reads TGTGCCAGCAGCACGGGACAGGAGACTAACTATGGCTACACCTTC. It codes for CASSTGQETNYGYTF.

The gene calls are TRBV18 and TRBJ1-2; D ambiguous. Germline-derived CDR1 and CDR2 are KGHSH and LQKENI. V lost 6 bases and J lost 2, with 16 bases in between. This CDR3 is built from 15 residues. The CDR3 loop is CASSHGSGENYGYTF. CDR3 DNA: TGTGCCAGCTCTCATGGGAGCGGGGAGAACTATGGCTACACCTTC.

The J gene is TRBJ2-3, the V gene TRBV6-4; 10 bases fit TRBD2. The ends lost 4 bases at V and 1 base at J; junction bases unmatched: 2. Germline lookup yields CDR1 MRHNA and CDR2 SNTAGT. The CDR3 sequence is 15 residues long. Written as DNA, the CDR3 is TGTGCCAGCAGTGCCGGGACTAGCGGCACAGATACGCAGTATTTT. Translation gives CASSAGTSGTDTQYF.

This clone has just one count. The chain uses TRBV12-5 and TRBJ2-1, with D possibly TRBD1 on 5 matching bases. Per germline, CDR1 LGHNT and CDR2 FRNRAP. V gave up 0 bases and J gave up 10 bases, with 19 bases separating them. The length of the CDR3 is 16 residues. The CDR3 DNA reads TGTGCTAGTGGTTTGGTACAGGATGTCGGTGAGAGCGAGCAGTTCTTC. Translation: CASGLVQDVGESEQFF.

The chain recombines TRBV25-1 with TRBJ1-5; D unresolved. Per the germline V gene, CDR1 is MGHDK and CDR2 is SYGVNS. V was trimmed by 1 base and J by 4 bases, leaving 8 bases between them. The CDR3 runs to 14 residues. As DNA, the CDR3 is TGTGCCAGCAGTGAATTAAGCACTAATCAGCCCCAGCATTTT. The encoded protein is CASSELSTNQPQHF.

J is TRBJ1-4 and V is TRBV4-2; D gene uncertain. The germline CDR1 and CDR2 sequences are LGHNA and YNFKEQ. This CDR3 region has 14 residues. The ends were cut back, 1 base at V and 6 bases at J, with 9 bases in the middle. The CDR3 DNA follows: TGTGCCAGCAGCCAAGCCGCGGAGGATGAAAAACTGTTTTTT. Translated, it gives CASSQAAEDEKLFF.

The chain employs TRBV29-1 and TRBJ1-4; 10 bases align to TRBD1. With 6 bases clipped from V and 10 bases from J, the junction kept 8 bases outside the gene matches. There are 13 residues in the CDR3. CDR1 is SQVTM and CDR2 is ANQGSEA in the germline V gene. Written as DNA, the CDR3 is TGCAGCGTCATGGACAGGGGGTTTGGAAAACTGTTTTTT. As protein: CSVMDRGFGKLFF.

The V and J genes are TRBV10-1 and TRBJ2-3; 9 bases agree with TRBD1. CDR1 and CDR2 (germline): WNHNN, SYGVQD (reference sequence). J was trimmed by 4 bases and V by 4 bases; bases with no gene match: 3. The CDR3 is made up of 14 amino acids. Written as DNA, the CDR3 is TGCGCCAGCAGTGTCGGACAGGGGCCAGATACGCAGTATTTT. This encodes CASSVGQGPDTQYF.

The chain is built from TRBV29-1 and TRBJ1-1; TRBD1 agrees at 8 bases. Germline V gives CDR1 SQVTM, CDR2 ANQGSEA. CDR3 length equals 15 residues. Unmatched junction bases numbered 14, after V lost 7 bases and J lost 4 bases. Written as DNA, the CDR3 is TGCAGCGCTGGACAGGGAGAGATGGGGGGCACTGAAGCTTTCTTT. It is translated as CSAGQGEMGGTEAFF.

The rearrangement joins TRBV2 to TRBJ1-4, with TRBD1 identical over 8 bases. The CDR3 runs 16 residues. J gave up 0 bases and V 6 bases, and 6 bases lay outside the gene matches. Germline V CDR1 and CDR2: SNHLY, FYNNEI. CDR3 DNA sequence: TGTGCCAGCAGGGACAGGGTCCCGGCAACTAATGAAAAACTGTTTTTT. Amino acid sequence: CASRDRVPATNEKLFF.

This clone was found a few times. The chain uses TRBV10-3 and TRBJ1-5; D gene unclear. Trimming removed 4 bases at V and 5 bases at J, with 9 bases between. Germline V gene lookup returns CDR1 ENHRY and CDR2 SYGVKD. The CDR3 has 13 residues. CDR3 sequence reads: CAISGEGYQPQHF. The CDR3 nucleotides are TGTGCCATCAGTGGAGAGGGCTATCAGCCCCAGCATTTT.

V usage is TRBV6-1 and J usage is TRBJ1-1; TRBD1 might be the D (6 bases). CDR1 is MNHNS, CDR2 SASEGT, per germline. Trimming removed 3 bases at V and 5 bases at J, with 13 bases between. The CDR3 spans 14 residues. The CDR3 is CASSDQGLGTEAFF. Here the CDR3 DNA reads TGTGCCAGCAGTGATCAGGGGCTGGGGACTGAAGCTTTCTTT.

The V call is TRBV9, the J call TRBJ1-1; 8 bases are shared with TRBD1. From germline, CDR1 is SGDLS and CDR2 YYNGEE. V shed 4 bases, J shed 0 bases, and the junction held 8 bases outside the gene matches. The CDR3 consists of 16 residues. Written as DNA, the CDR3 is TGTGCCAGCAGCAAACCCGGACAGGGAATGAACACTGAAGCTTTCTTT. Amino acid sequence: CASSKPGQGMNTEAFF.

The CDR3 bases are TGTGCCAGCAGCGGTCACAGGGGGCAAGAGACCCAGTACTTC. This translates into CASSGHRGQETQYF. The chain recombines TRBV7-2 with TRBJ2-5, with 8 bases that match TRBD1. Trimming cost V 5 bases and J 2 bases; bases outside gene matches: 4. This CDR3 has 14 amino acids. From germline, CDR1 is SGHTA and CDR2 FQGNSA.

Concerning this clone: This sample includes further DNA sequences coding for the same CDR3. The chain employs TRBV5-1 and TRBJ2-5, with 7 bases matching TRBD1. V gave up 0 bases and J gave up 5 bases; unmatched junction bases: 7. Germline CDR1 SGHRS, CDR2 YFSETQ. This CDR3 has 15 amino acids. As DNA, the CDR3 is TGCGCCAGCAGCTTGGCCGGGACAGAGAAGGAGACCCAGTACTTC. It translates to CASSLAGTEKETQYF.